A few counts support the clone carrying this T cell receptor (beta chain). What it binds is unknown. The data were obtained in a study of T cells in Graves' hyperthyroidism and ophthalmopathy. Findings and caveats of the study: Blood held most thyroid clonotypes expanded above 0.001 frequency.

V shed 5 bases and J shed 7 bases, with 15 bases lying between them. CDR1 and CDR2 (germline): LNHDA, SQIVND (reference sequence). The CDR3 is 14 amino acids. TCR beta CDR3 regions were amplified from RNA. In the first-round RT-PCR of the TCR CDR3, the HTBI primer set was used. One entry per CDR3 protein results from TCRdb running MiXCR on the multiplex PCR reads. The sample carries approximately 600,000 distinct CDR3 sequences, less than 25% recorded once. Uncontrolled infection, other autoimmune disease, pregnancy and lactation each barred patients from inclusion. Cells are PBMCs isolated from roughly 10 ml of fresh blood.

The chain carries TRBV19 and TRBJ1-5; weak D call: TRBD1 (6 bases). Specimen: blood. The receptor's source is a man between 25 and 39 years old with Graves' ophthalmopathy. The CDR3 spells CASSYRVKEQPQHF. In nucleotides, the CDR3 is TGTGCCAGTAGTTACAGGGTCAAGGAGCAGCCCCAGCATTTT. Filled out from reference TRBV19 and TRBJ1-5, the complete variable domain reads DGGITQSPKYLFRKEGQNVTLSCEQNLNHDAMYWYRQDPGQGLRLIYYSQIVNDFQKGDIAEGYSVSREKKESFPLTVTSAQKNPTAFYLCASSYRVKEQPQHFGDGTRLSIL.